This TCR beta chain was captured by sequencing in a study of cytomegalovirus exposure and HLA in healthy donors. Whole-study findings and limits: Indistinguishable V segments, including TRBV6-2 and TRBV6-3, were excluded. Later analysis associated a missense DCLRE1C variant with TCR beta V- and J-gene trimming. In a later analysis, at a false discovery rate of 0.05, approximately 16,000 TCR beta sequences matched HLA alleles. Reportedly, diagnosis of cytomegalovirus status by the classifier showed high specificity and sensitivity.

The CDR3 contains 16 residues. V dropped 4 bases and J dropped 1; count of bases not matched to a gene: 8. Looked up from germline, CDR1 is LGHNT and CDR2 is FRNRAP. In its sample, this clone was seen a few times. Its antigen is unknown. The study ran its PCR with 60 Vbeta and 13 Jbeta primers. TCRdb keeps only in-frame clones here, not all; method: immunoSEQ multiplex PCR. This table has under 130,000 clones, 74% appearing once. The source material was PBMCs. This receptor was identified in a man aged 50 or older in good health and CMV-seropositive. The rearrangement joins TRBV12-5 to TRBJ2-3; 7 bases match TRBD2. The CDR3 protein is CASGWGGTDGTDTQYF. DNA for the CDR3: TGTGCTAGTGGTTGGGGGGGAACAGACGGCACAGATACGCAGTATTTT.